One and the same sample provided the 32 T cell receptor beta chains below, sequenced in a study of blood T cell repertoires in COVID-19 (dated by TCRdb to between 2020 and 2021). Library preparation used the immunoSEQ multiplex PCR assay. Sourced from immuneACCESS, this table was stored by TCRdb with only in-frame sequences that have V and J called. A share of the clones is absent; for the studies checked, an unresolved V gene accounts for under half, and the remainder has no known explanation. This sample has roughly 100,000 clones in its table, and more than 80% of those were observed once. The ten largest clones take up about 3.5% of the sample. Sequenced sample: peripheral blood. The receptor set was obtained from a woman aged 60-75 years with acute or convalescent COVID-19.

The gene calls are TRBV7-8 and TRBJ2-1; D perhaps matches TRBD2 (6 bases). The CDR3 is 14 residues long. The V and J ends lost 6 bases and 10 bases respectively, with 19 bases between them. The germline V gene has CDR1 SGHVS and CDR2 FQNEAQ. The CDR3 reads CASSYYVPLAEQFF. CDR3 coding DNA: TGTGCCAGCAGTTATTATGTCCCGCTAGCGGAGCAGTTCTTC.

The chain carries TRBV18 and TRBJ2-1; possible D gene TRBD1, 5 bases. The CDR3 has 15 amino acids. Germline-derived CDR1 and CDR2 are KGHSH and LQKENI. The V and J ends lost 1 base and 4 bases respectively, with 11 bases between them. Written as DNA, the CDR3 is TGTGCCAGCTCACCACGACAGACTTCATACAATGAGCAGTTCTTC. Amino acid sequence: CASSPRQTSYNEQFF.

The chain couples TRBV6-1 to TRBJ1-6, with 7 bases aligning to TRBD1. Trimming took 3 bases from V and 8 from J; bases not matched to a gene: 7. The CDR3 runs 15 residues. Germline V lookup: CDR1 MNHNS, CDR2 SASEGT. CDR3 sequence reads: CASSESQGGYSPLHF. CDR3 DNA sequence: TGTGCCAGCAGTGAGTCGCAGGGGGGATATTCACCCCTCCACTTT.

This clone appeared once. The chain employs TRBV30 and TRBJ1-1; D remains unclear. The V and J ends lost 3 bases and 4 bases respectively, with 12 bases between them. This CDR3 has 13 residues. Germline loops: CDR1 GTSNPN, CDR2 SVGIG (reference sequence). The CDR3 region is CAWRSGGSTEAFF. The CDR3 nucleotides are TGTGCCTGGAGGTCGGGAGGGAGCACTGAAGCTTTCTTT. Full variable domain (outside the CDR3, taken from reference TRBV30 and TRBJ1-1): SQTIHQWPATLVQPVGSPLSLECTVEGTSNPNLYWYRQAAGRGLQLLFYSVGIGQISSEVPQNLSASRPQDRQFILSSKKLLLSDSGFYLCAWRSGGSTEAFFGQGTRLTVV.

The chain couples TRBV10-2 to TRBJ2-5, with D tentatively TRBD1 (6 bases). This CDR3 is built from 15 residues. The V end lost 6 bases, the J end lost 4 bases, and 18 bases lay between the germline ends. Germline assignment: CDR1 WSHSY and CDR2 SAAADI. The CDR3 region is CASRTYGGSRETQYF. In DNA, the CDR3 is TGCGCCAGCAGGACTTATGGGGGCAGCAGAGAGACCCAGTACTTC.

The chain recombines TRBV4-1 with TRBJ1-2; D gene ambiguous. CDR3 length: 13 residues. CDR1 is MGHRA and CDR2 is YSYEKL in the germline V gene. V lost 1 base to trimming and J lost 5 bases, with 8 bases between them. DNA for the CDR3: TGCGCCAGCAGCCAAGGTGGAGAGTATGGCTACACCTTC. Amino acids: CASSQGGEYGYTF.

This rearrangement joins TRBV7-9 to TRBJ2-1; maybe TRBD2 (6 bases). Germline V gene lookup returns CDR1 SEHNR and CDR2 FQNEAQ (reference sequence). V was shortened by 2 bases and J by 8 bases, with 16 bases between the two germline ends. The CDR3 extends over 15 amino acids. CDR3 bases: TGTGCCAGCAGCTTACGGCGGGGCAGTAGTGATGAGCAGTTCTTC. As protein: CASSLRRGSSDEQFF.

This chain connects TRBV6-5 to TRBJ1-4; TRBD1 matches at 9 bases. V trimming: 10 bases; J trimming: 4 bases; junction bases outside the gene matches: 7. The CDR3 sequence is 14 residues long. Germline V gene sequence: CDR1 MNHEY, CDR2 SVGAGI. The CDR3 reads CATSRDRDNEKLFF. The CDR3, as DNA: TGTGCCACCTCTCGGGACAGGGATAATGAAAAACTGTTTTTT.

The V and J genes are TRBV23-1 and TRBJ2-7; tentatively, D is TRBD1 (5 bases). TRBV23-1 is flagged as an ORF with uncertain function. V shed 3 bases and J shed 5 bases, with 14 bases lying between them. This CDR3 has 14 residues. CDR3 DNA: TGCGCCAGCAGTCACCTTGCCCAGGGAAACGAGCAGTACGTC. As protein: CASSHLAQGNEQYV.

Comments on this clone: This sample also contains other DNA sequences that code for the same CDR3. This sequence joins TRBV12-3 or TRBV12-4 and TRBJ1-2, with D possibly TRBD1 on 6 matching bases. This CDR3 is 13 amino acids long. V gave up 3 bases and J gave up 4 bases, with 9 bases separating them. CDR3 sequence: CASSLSQGYGYTF. The CDR3 DNA reads TGTGCCAGCAGTTTGTCACAGGGCTATGGCTACACCTTC.

The rearrangement joins TRBV28 to TRBJ1-2, with unresolved D. The V end was cut by 7 bases, the J end by 8 bases, with 23 bases between. Germline CDR1 MDHEN, CDR2 SYDVKM. There are 15 residues in the CDR3. The CDR3 reads CASMPPPGIREGYTF. The CDR3 DNA is TGTGCCAGCATGCCCCCTCCGGGGATCCGGGAAGGCTACACCTTC.

This chain connects TRBV6-5 to TRBJ1-2; 8 nucleotides match TRBD1. There are 14 residues in the CDR3. CDR1 MNHEY and CDR2 SVGAGI come from the germline V gene. V trimming: 6 bases; J trimming: 8 bases; junction bases outside the gene matches: 11. The DNA of the CDR3 is TGTGCCAGCAGCATGGACAGGGAAAAGCGCGGCTACACCTTC. It yields the protein CASSMDREKRGYTF.

The J gene is TRBJ1-1, the V gene TRBV2; TRBD1 matches at 7 bases. With 7 bases clipped from V and 1 base from J, the junction kept 6 bases outside the gene matches. This CDR3 is 14 amino acids long. Looked up from germline, CDR1 is SNHLY and CDR2 is FYNNEI. The CDR3 loop is CASMRDSGNTEAFF. CDR3 DNA sequence: TGTGCCAGCATGCGGGACAGCGGGAACACTGAAGCTTTCTTT.

The chain joins TRBV5-1 to TRBJ1-1, with 8 bases identical to TRBD1. V gave up 5 bases and J gave up 4 bases; unmatched junction bases: 4. Looked up from germline, CDR1 is SGHRS and CDR2 is YFSETQ. CDR3 size: 13 residues. The CDR3 DNA follows: TGCGCCAGCAGACAACAGGGGGGCACTGAAGCTTTCTTT. Translated: CASRQQGGTEAFF.

This clone has just a few counts. This chain joins TRBV6-1 and TRBJ1-4, with no clear D. The CDR3 consists of 13 residues. Germline-derived CDR1 and CDR2 are MNHNS and SASEGT. V lost 1 base and J lost 7, with 7 bases in between. CDR3 bases: TGTGCCAGCAGTGAAGTGGGAGGTGAAAAACTGTTTTTT. Translating gives CASSEVGGEKLFF.

This sequence joins TRBV5-6 and TRBJ1-3; 8 nucleotides line up with TRBD1. Germline CDR1 and CDR2: SGHDT and YYEEEE. V gave up 4 bases and J gave up 4 bases; unmatched junction bases: 7. This CDR3 region has 15 residues. Written as DNA, the CDR3 is TGTGCCAGCAGCCCCAGGGGGCCGGGGGGAAACACCATATATTTT. Its translation: CASSPRGPGGNTIYF.

V gene TRBV10-3 combines with J gene TRBJ1-4; tentative D call: TRBD1 (5 bases). Trimming left V 6 bases short and J 6 bases short, with 11 bases between. The CDR3 sequence is 13 residues long. The V gene's germline CDR1 is ENHRY and CDR2 SYGVKD. The CDR3 spells CAIRGREDEKLFF. CDR3 sequence (DNA): TGTGCCATCAGGGGCAGGGAGGATGAAAAACTGTTTTTT.

The chain recombines TRBV2 with TRBJ1-2; 9 positions match TRBD1. The trim removed 5 bases at V and 6 bases at J, leaving 1 base unmatched. The germline CDR1 and CDR2 sequences are SNHLY and FYNNEI. The CDR3 consists of 12 residues. CDR3 amino acids: CASSWTGDGYTF. As DNA, the CDR3 is TGTGCCAGCAGTTGGACAGGGGATGGCTACACCTTC.

This clone was observed a few times. This sequence joins TRBV5-1 and TRBJ2-7; TRBD2 might be the D (6 bases). The germline V and J ends were trimmed by 0 bases and 4 bases, with 11 bases remaining between them. The CDR3 spans 14 residues. Germline CDR1 SGHRS, CDR2 YFSETQ. This CDR3 is CASSLGDSGYEQYF. Here the CDR3 DNA reads TGCGCCAGCAGCTTGGGGGACTCAGGGTACGAGCAGTACTTC.

This clone was counted a single time. V is TRBV28 and J is TRBJ2-7, with 8 bases lining up with TRBD2. V lost 0 bases to trimming and J lost 2 bases; unmatched junction nucleotides: 6. Germline loops: CDR1 MDHEN, CDR2 SYDVKM. The CDR3 is 16 amino acids. CDR3 DNA: TGTGCCAGCAGTTTATGGAGGGGGGGACTAGCCTACGAGCAGTACTTC. It is translated as CASSLWRGGLAYEQYF.

This clone was picked up one time. This rearrangement joins TRBV24-1 to TRBJ2-1, with TRBD2 identical over 13 bases. CDR3 length: 15 residues. Germline V gene lookup returns CDR1 KGHDR and CDR2 SFDVKD. V shed 4 bases and J 8 bases; nucleotides not matched to a gene: 4. The CDR3, as DNA: TGTGCCACCAGTGAACCGGGACTAGCGGGATATGAGCAGTTCTTC. It specifies CATSEPGLAGYEQFF.

This clone was detected a few times. The chain joins TRBV6-2 or TRBV6-3 to TRBJ2-7; TRBD2 aligns across 11 bases. The germline V gene encodes CDR1 MNHEY and CDR2 SVGEGT. After removal of 2 bases from V and 7 bases from J, the junction contained 7 bases not matched to a gene. This CDR3 has 15 amino acids. The CDR3 nucleotides read TGTGCCAGCAGTTACGGACTAGCGGGTTACCCGGAGCAGTACTTC. Translating gives CASSYGLAGYPEQYF.

This clone turned up a few times. The chain recombines TRBV5-5 with TRBJ1-2; no definite D call. CDR1 SGHKS and CDR2 YYEKEE come from the germline V gene (reference sequence). This CDR3 region has 14 residues. Trimming stripped 0 bases from V and 4 bases from J, with 10 bases between. The CDR3 protein is CASSLGAAGYGYTF. CDR3 sequence (DNA): TGTGCCAGCAGCTTGGGGGCGGCGGGCTATGGCTACACCTTC.

For this clone: The sample has other DNA sequences that encode this CDR3 too. The V gene is TRBV28, the J gene TRBJ2-7, with no clear D. The CDR3 consists of 13 residues. V lost 2 bases and J 3 bases, leaving 8 bases between the germline ends. Germline V gene sequence: CDR1 MDHEN, CDR2 SYDVKM. This CDR3 reads CASSLGQSYEQYF. The CDR3 bases are TGTGCCAGCAGTTTAGGGCAGAGCTACGAGCAGTACTTC.

The gene calls are TRBV6-5 and TRBJ2-1; 7 nucleotides match TRBD2. Germline CDR1 and CDR2: MNHEY and SVGAGI. This CDR3 region has 14 residues. V was clipped by 6 bases and J by 6 bases; unmatched bases: 8. The CDR3 coding sequence is TGTGCCAGCAGCACGGGGGGAGCGGTCAATGAGCAGTTCTTC. Translation: CASSTGGAVNEQFF.

CDR3 protein: CASRQIQTNEKLFF. In DNA, the CDR3 is TGTGCCAGCAGGCAGATCCAAACTAATGAAAAACTGTTTTTT. The J gene is TRBJ1-4, the V gene TRBV2, with D unclear. V dropped 6 bases and J dropped 1 base, with 9 bases sitting between them. Germline V lookup: CDR1 SNHLY, CDR2 FYNNEI. The CDR3 has 14 residues.

This clone was picked up a small number of times. J is TRBJ2-1 and V is TRBV19, with a weak D call TRBD1 (5 bases). The ends were cut back, 5 bases at V and 0 bases at J, with 11 bases in the middle. Germline V gene lookup returns CDR1 LNHDA and CDR2 SQIVND (reference sequence). The CDR3 is 15 residues long. The chain's CDR3 is CASSFGQSSYNEQFF. The CDR3 region has the DNA TGTGCCAGTAGTTTCGGACAAAGCTCCTACAATGAGCAGTTCTTC.

The rearrangement joins TRBV29-1 to TRBJ2-1; 13 nucleotides agree with TRBD2. This CDR3 is built from 17 residues. Germline V CDR1 and CDR2: SQVTM, ANQGSEA. The J segment lost 1 base and the V segment lost 7 bases, leaving 10 bases of the junction unmatched. The CDR3 reads CSADGLAGALSYNEQFF. CDR3 nucleotide sequence: TGCAGCGCCGATGGACTAGCGGGGGCCTTATCCTACAATGAGCAGTTCTTC.

This clone was recorded only once. The chain combines TRBV7-8 with TRBJ2-1; 9 bases are shared with TRBD2. This CDR3 has 18 residues. V lost 1 base to trimming and J lost 6 bases; unmatched junction nucleotides: 13. Germline loops: CDR1 SGHVS, CDR2 FQNEAQ. The CDR3 sequence is CASSLVGGVAGVGNEQFF. Written as DNA, the CDR3 is TGTGCCAGCAGCTTAGTTGGTGGAGTAGCGGGAGTTGGCAATGAGCAGTTCTTC.

The chain employs TRBV19 and TRBJ2-3; 7 nucleotides line up with TRBD2. The length of the CDR3 is 14 residues. The J segment lost 4 bases and the V segment lost 8 bases, leaving 9 bases of the junction unmatched. Germline CDR1 is LNHDA and CDR2 is SQIVND (reference sequence). The CDR3 nucleotides read TGTGCCAGTGGGAGGGCGGGAGCCCCAGATACGCAGTATTTT. Its protein product is CASGRAGAPDTQYF.

This chain links TRBV7-6 with TRBJ1-1, with D maybe TRBD1 (6 bases). Trimming removed 4 bases from V and 0 bases from J, with 12 bases in between. The CDR3 covers 15 residues. CDR1 is SGHVS and CDR2 is FNYEAQ in the germline V gene. For the CDR3, the DNA is TGTGCCAGCAGCTCCCAGACAGGCATGAACACTGAAGCTTTCTTT. As protein: CASSSQTGMNTEAFF.

The rearrangement joins TRBV4-2 to TRBJ1-4; maybe TRBD1 (5 bases). Looked up from germline, CDR1 is LGHNA and CDR2 is YNFKEQ. V dropped 8 bases and J dropped 8 bases, with 21 bases sitting between them. CDR3 size: 15 residues. The CDR3, as DNA: TGTGCCAGCCGCCCAACGGGGCAGGGAGGAGAAAAACTGTTTTTT. It specifies CASRPTGQGGEKLFF.